These 16 T cell receptor beta chains share one sample of origin, sequenced in a study of blood T cell repertoires in COVID-19. Sequenced by immunoSEQ multiplex PCR; TCRdb stores in-frame clones only, minus some. The sample contains 85,000 to 110,000 clones, roughly 87% of which appear only once. Input material: peripheral blood. The receptors come from a human donor in a cohort sampled during active COVID-19.

About this clone itself: The identical CDR3 is also encoded by other nucleotide sequences in the sample. The J gene is TRBJ2-7, the V gene TRBV19; D gene uncertain. V was pared by 0 bases and J by 3 bases, with 9 bases between. The length of the CDR3 is 14 residues. Germline loops: CDR1 LNHDA, CDR2 SQIVND (reference sequence). The CDR3 coding sequence is TGTGCCAGTAGTATAGATCTTCAGGTCTACGAGCAGTACTTC. This translates into CASSIDLQVYEQYF.

The chain couples TRBV19 to TRBJ1-1; 8 bases are shared with TRBD1. CDR1 and CDR2 (germline): LNHDA, SQIVND (reference sequence). This CDR3 contains 15 residues. With V trimmed by 5 bases and J by 5 bases, 10 bases remained unmatched. The CDR3 here is CASSPPDREGTEAFF. The CDR3 nucleotides are TGTGCCAGTAGTCCCCCGGACAGGGAAGGGACTGAAGCTTTCTTT.

The genes are TRBV9 and TRBJ2-1; 9 bases line up with TRBD2. The V and J ends lost 0 bases and 8 bases, in that order; junction bases with no gene match: 9. The CDR3 sequence is 16 residues long. Germline-derived CDR1 and CDR2 are SGDLS and YYNGEE. Written as DNA, the CDR3 is TGTGCCAGCAGCGTAGTAGCGGGAGTTCTCACCGATGAGCAGTTCTTC. Protein product: CASSVVAGVLTDEQFF.

The chain recombines TRBV5-4 with TRBJ2-1, with D possibly matching TRBD1 (5 bases). The V gene lost 6 bases and the J gene lost 2 bases, with 18 bases spanning the gap. Germline CDR1 is SGHNT and CDR2 is YYREEE (reference sequence). The length of the CDR3 is 16 residues. CDR3 nucleotides: TGTGCCAGCACCCTAAGACAGAATCACCCCTACAATGAGCAGTTCTTC. Translated, it gives CASTLRQNHPYNEQFF.

CDR3 sequence (DNA): TGCGCCAGCAGGCAAAACAAGGACAGCAATGGCTACACCTTC. Residues: CASRQNKDSNGYTF. The chain uses TRBV4-1 and TRBJ1-2, with a tentative D call TRBD1 (6 bases). Trimming stripped 6 bases from V and 6 bases from J, with 17 bases between. Looked up from germline, CDR1 is MGHRA and CDR2 is YSYEKL. This CDR3 is built from 14 residues.

This rearrangement joins TRBV2 to TRBJ2-5, with unresolved D. Germline-derived CDR1 and CDR2 are SNHLY and FYNNEI. V dropped 1 base and J dropped 5 bases, with 14 bases sitting between them. This CDR3 has 15 amino acids. CDR3 loop: CASSEEASFGETQYF. Here the CDR3 DNA reads TGTGCCAGCAGTGAAGAAGCTAGTTTTGGGGAGACCCAGTACTTC.

Only a few counts were recorded for this clone. The chain has TRBV6-4 and TRBJ2-3, with 9 bases matching TRBD2. The J segment lost 4 bases and the V segment lost 0 bases, leaving 8 bases of the junction unmatched. CDR1 MRHNA and CDR2 SNTAGT come from the germline V gene. This CDR3 contains 17 residues. CDR3 residues: CASSDSRGGRGADTQYF. DNA for the CDR3: TGTGCCAGCAGTGACTCGAGGGGCGGGAGGGGGGCAGATACGCAGTATTTT.

The V gene is TRBV5-4, the J gene TRBJ2-2, with 8 bases lining up with TRBD1. Germline values: CDR1 SGHNT, CDR2 YYREEE (reference sequence). The J segment lost 4 bases and the V segment lost 0 bases, leaving 11 bases of the junction unmatched. There are 18 residues in the CDR3. The CDR3 loop is CASSLASRGRPPTGELFF. In DNA, the CDR3 is TGTGCCAGCAGCTTGGCCAGCAGGGGGCGTCCCCCCACCGGGGAGCTGTTTTTT.

This clone was counted only a few times. This chain joins TRBV9 and TRBJ1-2; no reliable D call. Germline values: CDR1 SGDLS, CDR2 YYNGEE. Between the trimmed V and J ends, which lost 4 bases and 6 bases, there was a span of 10 bases. This CDR3 has 12 amino acids. Here the CDR3 reads CASSIRRDGYTF. The DNA for the CDR3 is TGTGCCAGCAGCATCCGACGGGATGGCTACACCTTC.

The rearrangement joins TRBV6-2 or TRBV6-3 to TRBJ2-5; D may be TRBD2 (5 bases). Per the germline V gene, CDR1 is MNHEY and CDR2 is SVGEGT. With 0 bases removed from V and 2 bases from J, the gap between germline ends came to 10 bases. CDR3 length equals 15 residues. The CDR3 DNA sequence: TGTGCCAGCAGTTACTCTCCGGGGTGGCAAGAGACCCAGTACTTC. This translates into CASSYSPGWQETQYF.

This chain uses TRBV4-2 with TRBJ2-7; TRBD2 aligns across 9 bases. V gave up 1 base and J gave up 3 bases; unmatched junction bases: 4. Germline assignment: CDR1 LGHNA and CDR2 YNFKEQ. This CDR3 contains 15 residues. CDR3 sequence reads: CASSQATSGVYEQYF. The CDR3 DNA sequence: TGTGCCAGCAGCCAAGCGACTAGCGGCGTCTACGAGCAGTACTTC.

The genes are TRBV5-4 and TRBJ2-5; 7 bases line up with TRBD2. V lost 0 bases, J lost 0 bases, and 5 bases stayed unmatched. Germline assignment: CDR1 SGHNT and CDR2 YYREEE (reference sequence). The CDR3 consists of 16 residues. The DNA for the CDR3 is TGTGCCAGCAGCTTGGGACTGGCGGGGGACCAAGAGACCCAGTACTTC. It yields the protein CASSLGLAGDQETQYF.

V is TRBV19 and J is TRBJ2-7; D might be TRBD1 (5 bases). Looked up from germline, CDR1 is LNHDA and CDR2 is SQIVND (reference sequence). V shed 4 bases and J shed 0 bases, with 10 bases lying between them. CDR3 size: 14 residues. The CDR3 DNA sequence: TGTGCCAGTAGTACCCAGACAGACTCCTACGAGCAGTACTTC. Translation: CASSTQTDSYEQYF.

This chain links TRBV5-4 with TRBJ2-5, with TRBD2 matching 9 bases. This CDR3 has 17 amino acids. The ends lost 7 bases at V and 5 bases at J; junction bases unmatched: 18. Germline CDR1 and CDR2: SGHNT and YYREEE (reference sequence). Here the CDR3 reads CASHTRARGGAGETQYF. The CDR3, as DNA: TGTGCCAGCCATACCCGCGCTCGCGGGGGGGCGGGGGAGACCCAGTACTTC.

The chain links TRBV6-5 to TRBJ2-3; no clear D gene. Germline V CDR1 and CDR2: MNHEY, SVGAGI. The CDR3 spans 14 residues. V was cut by 6 bases and J by 2 bases, with 12 bases left in between. CDR3: CASRGGGSTDTQYF. The CDR3 DNA reads as TGTGCCAGCAGGGGTGGCGGATCCACAGATACGCAGTATTTT.

This chain connects TRBV9 to TRBJ1-6; TRBD1 matches 7 bases. V lost 0 bases and J lost 1; bases outside the gene matches: 4. The CDR3 runs to 17 residues. CDR1 and CDR2 from the germline V gene are SGDLS and YYNGEE. The CDR3 DNA follows: TGTGCCAGCAGCGTAGATGGCAGGGGGTCCTATAATTCACCCCTCCACTTT. Its translation: CASSVDGRGSYNSPLHF.